The rows below give T cell receptor beta chains drawn from one sample of a study of blood T cell repertoires in COVID-19. Clones were read by immunoSEQ multiplex PCR, and TCRdb kept only the in-frame ones, dropping some. The sample carries 190,000 or so clones, more than 65% recorded once. Sequenced material: PBMCs or T cells enriched from blood (not recorded which). Receptor source: a man aged 35 to 55 who had recovered from COVID-19. Each CDR3 is given with its conserved first and last residue. A D gene is named only where the DNA matches it firmly. Clone size appears in some rows only: once, few, many, or a class for an expanded clone.

CDR3 length | J gene | D gene | clone size | V gene | CDR3 DNA | CDR3 protein
16 | TRBJ1-1 | TRBD1 | - | TRBV2 | TGTGCCAGCAGTTTGCAGGGGGCTCTCATGAACACTGAAGCTTTCTTT | CASSLQGALMNTEAFF
13 | TRBJ1-2 | TRBD1 | - | TRBV7-9 | TGTGCCAGCCACGGACAGGGGGACTATGGCTACACCTTC | CASHGQGDYGYTF
18 | TRBJ2-2 | - | - | TRBV3-1/TRBV3-2 | TGTGCCAGCAGCCAAGAAATTTCGGGGGTCATGAACACCGGGGAGCTGTTTTTT | CASSQEISGVMNTGELFF
14 | TRBJ1-2 | TRBD1 | - | TRBV28 | TGTGCCAGCACCCCGGGACAGGGAGGATATGGCTACACCTTC | CASTPGQGGYGYTF
14 | TRBJ2-1 | TRBD2 | once | TRBV29-1 | TGCAGCGTTGGTCGGCAGGCCCGGGGGGGTGAGCAGTTCTTC | CSVGRQARGGEQFF
15 | TRBJ1-2 | TRBD1 | - | TRBV5-6 | TGTGCCAGCAGCTGGATACAGGGGGCTGTCTATGGCTACACCTTC | CASSWIQGAVYGYTF
17 | TRBJ1-4 | TRBD1 | - | TRBV7-9 | TGTGCCAGCAGCGTAGCCACGGGACAGGGGGCTAATGAAAAACTGTTTTTT | CASSVATGQGANEKLFF
17 | TRBJ2-2 | - | - | TRBV14 | TGTGCCAGCAGCCCCACAGGGTTGGGGTGGAGAACCGGGGAGCTGTTTTTT | CASSPTGLGWRTGELFF
16 | TRBJ1-5 | - | - | TRBV2 | TGTGCCAGCAGACCCGATCGGGGGGCAAGTCGTCAGCCCCAGCATTTT | CASRPDRGASRQPQHF
15 | TRBJ1-5 | TRBD1 | - | TRBV16 | TGTGCCAGCAGGAGGGACAGGGCTGGCAATCAGCCCCAGCATTTT | CASRRDRAGNQPQHF
14 | TRBJ2-1 | - | few | TRBV5-1 | TGCGCCAGCAGCTTGGGACAGGCTTACAATGAGCAGTTCTTC | CASSLGQAYNEQFF
14 | TRBJ2-2 | - | - | TRBV24-1 | TGTGCCACCAGCGGACAGCTAAACACCGGGGAGCTGTTTTTT | CATSGQLNTGELFF
18 | TRBJ1-5 | TRBD1 | - | TRBV2 | TGTGCCAGCAGTGTCGGTACAGGGGGAGTTTATAGCAATCAGCCCCAGCATTTT | CASSVGTGGVYSNQPQHF
13 | TRBJ2-1 | TRBD2 | - | TRBV29-1 | TGCAGCGTTGAGGTAGCGGGGGCCAGTGAGCAGTTCTTC | CSVEVAGASEQFF
14 | TRBJ1-6 | TRBD1 | - | TRBV11-2 | TGTGCCAGCAGCTTACTGGGACAGTACGAGCCCCTCCACTTT | CASSLLGQYEPLHF
19 | TRBJ2-6 | TRBD2 | few | TRBV10-3 | TGTGCCATCAGCTTAACCCCGGGGGGGCGTCCATCTGGGGCCAACGTCCTGACTTTC | CAISLTPGGRPSGANVLTF
11 | TRBJ2-2 | - | - | TRBV30 | TGTGCCTGGAGGGTAGTCGGGGAGCTGTTTTTT | CAWRVVGELFF
13 | TRBJ2-1 | - | few | TRBV29-1 | TGCAGCGTTTTCAGGCGGGCCTACAATGAGCAGTTCTTC | CSVFRRAYNEQFF
17 | TRBJ1-2 | - | - | TRBV18 | TGTGCCAGCTCAGCACGGTATACAGGGCAGGCCTCTCGTGGCTACACCTTC | CASSARYTGQASRGYTF
14 | TRBJ2-5 | - | - | TRBV19 | TGTGCCAGTAGTCTAAGCGGGTTTGGGGAGACCCAGTACTTC | CASSLSGFGETQYF
14 | TRBJ1-1 | TRBD1 | - | TRBV5-4 | TGTGCCAGCAAAATACAGGGGCCCAACACTGAAGCTTTCTTT | CASKIQGPNTEAFF
15 | TRBJ2-5 | TRBD1 | - | TRBV15 | TGTGCCACCAGCAGGAGGACAGGGGGCGCTGAGACCCAGTACTTC | CATSRRTGGAETQYF
12 | TRBJ1-1 | - | - | TRBV5-4 | TGTGCCAGCAGCCGGGATAACACTGAAGCTTTCTTT | CASSRDNTEAFF
18 | TRBJ1-1 | - | - | TRBV7-9 | TGTGCCAGCAGCTTAGCGTCCGGGGGAGAGGCCATTAACACTGAAGCTTTCTTT | CASSLASGGEAINTEAFF
11 | TRBJ2-7 | TRBD2 | - | TRBV20-1 | TGCAGTGCTAGAAGGGAGGGCGAGCAGTACTTC | CSARREGEQYF
13 | TRBJ1-3 | TRBD1 | - | TRBV30 | TGTGCCTGGAGTTACTCCGGGACAGGGTCCATGCATTTT | CAWSYSGTGSMHF
15 | TRBJ1-5 | - | - | TRBV28 | TGTGCCAGCAAGGGGGTCATGTATAGCAATCAGCCCCAGCATTTT | CASKGVMYSNQPQHF
14 | TRBJ1-2 | - | - | TRBV27 | TGTGCCAGCAGTTTACAAGGAGGGGACTATGGCTACACCTTC | CASSLQGGDYGYTF
15 | TRBJ1-2 | TRBD1 | few | TRBV19 | TGTGCCAGTAGTATATCCCATACAGGGGACTATGGCTACACCTTC | CASSISHTGDYGYTF
14 | TRBJ1-2 | TRBD1 | - | TRBV29-1 | TGCAGCGTTTATACAGGGGGCCCTAACTATGGCTACACCTTC | CSVYTGGPNYGYTF
14 | TRBJ1-2 | - | - | TRBV9 | TGTGCCAGCAGCACCTCAGGGGCGTCCTATGGCTACACCTTC | CASSTSGASYGYTF
15 | TRBJ2-7 | - | - | TRBV4-3 | TGCGCCAGCAGCCGGGACTTATTAAGCTCCTACGAGCAGTACTTC | CASSRDLLSSYEQYF
15 | TRBJ1-5 | TRBD1 | - | TRBV27 | TGTGCCAGCAGACTCGGGACAGCGTCCAATCAGCCCCAGCATTTT | CASRLGTASNQPQHF
14 | TRBJ2-3 | - | - | TRBV9 | TGTGCCAGCAGCGTATCCCAGGGGATAGATACGCAGTATTTT | CASSVSQGIDTQYF
14 | TRBJ1-4 | TRBD1 | - | TRBV6-6 | TGTGCCAGCAGACAGGGGGCTCTTAATGAAAAACTGTTTTTT | CASRQGALNEKLFF
14 | TRBJ2-1 | TRBD1 | - | TRBV6-2/TRBV6-3 | TGTGCCAGCAGTTTTGGACAGGTGAACAATGAGCAGTTCTTC | CASSFGQVNNEQFF
14 | TRBJ2-2 | - | - | TRBV4-3 | TGCGCCAGCAGCCCGAGGTGGAACACCGGGGAGCTGTTTTTT | CASSPRWNTGELFF
14 | TRBJ2-7 | - | - | TRBV18 | TGTGCCAGCTCACGCGGAGGAGGGTCCTACGAGCAGTACTTC | CASSRGGGSYEQYF
14 | TRBJ1-2 | - | - | TRBV3-1/TRBV3-2 | TGTGCCAGCAGCCATGGACAGTTTAGAAGTGGCTACACCTTC | CASSHGQFRSGYTF
16 | TRBJ1-1 | TRBD1 | once | TRBV6-2/TRBV6-3 | TGTGCCAGCAGTTACTCTCCGGGACAGCTGAACACTGAAGCTTTCTTT | CASSYSPGQLNTEAFF
17 | TRBJ2-3 | TRBD2 | - | TRBV5-6 | TGTGCCAGCAGCGCGACTAGCGGGGCCTATAACACAGATACGCAGTATTTT | CASSATSGAYNTDTQYF
17 | TRBJ2-1 | - | few | TRBV4-1 | TGCGCCAGCAGCCAAGGGTCCCTGCAGCAGGGGTACAATGAGCAGTTCTTC | CASSQGSLQQGYNEQFF
14 | TRBJ2-7 | - | - | TRBV27 | TGTGCCAGCAGTGTCCGCCCCCCTCCAGGCGAGCAGTACTTC | CASSVRPPPGEQYF
14 | TRBJ2-5 | - | - | TRBV3-1/TRBV3-2 | TGTGCCAGCAGCCAAGGGGTAGCACCGCAGACCCAGTACTTC | CASSQGVAPQTQYF
13 | TRBJ1-2 | - | - | TRBV18 | TGTGCCAGCTCACCAGACAGCAGTTATGGCTACACCTTC | CASSPDSSYGYTF
12 | TRBJ1-6 | - | - | TRBV21-1 | TGTGCCAGCAGCATCAGGGATTCACCCCTCCACTTT | CASSIRDSPLHF
16 | TRBJ1-3 | TRBD1 | - | TRBV5-4 | TGTGCCAGCAGCTTGGCGACAGGGAGCTCTGGAAACACCATATATTTT | CASSLATGSSGNTIYF
21 | TRBJ1-4 | - | - | TRBV2 | TGTGCCAGCAGGGTGGAGTCCTACTGGACAGCCGTCGGTGCAACTAATGAAAAACTGTTTTTT | CASRVESYWTAVGATNEKLFF
12 | TRBJ1-2 | - | - | TRBV24-1 | TGTGCCACCAGTCCGGGCGGGGTCGGCTACACCTTC | CATSPGGVGYTF
14 | TRBJ1-2 | - | - | TRBV11-2 | TGTGCCAGCAGCCCCGGGAGGCTTAACTATGGCTACACCTTC | CASSPGRLNYGYTF
14 | TRBJ1-1 | TRBD1 | - | TRBV4-2 | TGTGCCAGCAGCCGTGGGGACAGGAGTTTTGGAGCTTTCTTT | CASSRGDRSFGAFF
15 | TRBJ2-5 | - | - | TRBV4-1 | TGCGCCAGCAGCCAACCGGGACTTGGCCAAGAGACCCAGTACTTC | CASSQPGLGQETQYF
12 | TRBJ2-5 | - | few | TRBV29-1 | TGCAGCGCTGCGAGTGTTGGAGAGACCCAGTACTTC | CSAASVGETQYF
14 | TRBJ1-3 | - | - | TRBV27 | TGTGCCAGCAGCAACTCCATAACCGGAAACACCATATATTTT | CASSNSITGNTIYF
16 | TRBJ2-2 | TRBD1 | once | TRBV9 | TGTGCCAGCAGCCCAACCGGGACAGGCCACACCGGGGAGCTGTTTTTT | CASSPTGTGHTGELFF
13 | TRBJ2-7 | - | - | TRBV7-8 | TGTGCCAGCAGCTTAGGAGAGAACTACGAGCAGTACTTC | CASSLGENYEQYF
14 | TRBJ2-1 | - | - | TRBV3-1/TRBV3-2 | TGTGCCAGCAGCCTCAAGTGGGAGACAGGAAAGCAGTTCTTC | CASSLKWETGKQFF
17 | TRBJ2-7 | TRBD2 | - | TRBV19 | TGTGCCAGTAGTAGATCCGGGACTAGCGGGGGAGTATACGAGCAGTACTTC | CASSRSGTSGGVYEQYF
14 | TRBJ1-2 | TRBD1 | - | TRBV5-1 | TGCGCCAGCAGTTACAGGGGGCGCGCCTATGGCTACACCTTC | CASSYRGRAYGYTF
15 | TRBJ2-5 | TRBD2 | - | TRBV11-2 | TGTGCCAGCAGCTTATTCGGACTAGACCAAGAGACCCAGTACTTC | CASSLFGLDQETQYF